A selection of T cell receptor beta chains follows, all from one sample in a study of CD8+ T cells in alopecia areata. Assay: immunoSEQ multiplex PCR; the TCRdb copy retains only in-frame clones and omits some. The sample lists more than 140,000 clones; around 86% were seen once. Material: CD8+ T cells sorted from blood, obtained at week 4, from a patient treated with tofacitinib. The origin of the receptors is a human donor with alopecia areata. CDR3s include the opening cysteine and the closing phenylalanine or tryptophan. A D gene is named only where the DNA matches it firmly. The size of a clone is reported for some rows only, either as once, few or many, or as a class for expanded clones.

length	V	J	size	D	DNA	CDR3
16	TRBV6-1	TRBJ2-3	few	TRBD1	TGTGCCAGCAGTGATAACAGGGGGAAAAGCACAGATACGCAGTATTTT	CASSDNRGKSTDTQYF
15	TRBV5-1	TRBJ2-7	-	-	TGCGCCAGCAGCTTGGCCTCAGCACTATCGGGCGAGCAGTACTTC	CASSLASALSGEQYF
13	TRBV7-9	TRBJ2-7	few	-	TGTGCCAGCAGCTTAGCGACCTGGGACGAGCAGTACTTC	CASSLATWDEQYF
17	TRBV7-9	TRBJ2-2	few	TRBD2	TGTGCCAGCTCAGGGACTAGCGGGGACGCGAACACCGGGGAGCTGTTTTTT	CASSGTSGDANTGELFF
16	TRBV29-1	TRBJ2-3	few	TRBD2	TGCAGCGTGCACGAAGGGCGGGAGATGACCACAGATACGCAGTATTTT	CSVHEGREMTTDTQYF
13	TRBV6-5	TRBJ2-6	few	-	TGTGCCAGCAGTTACTCTGGGGCCAACGTCCTGACTTTC	CASSYSGANVLTF
13	TRBV5-1	TRBJ2-1	-	-	TGCGCCAGCAGCCCCCTCGGGCACAATGAGCAGTTCTTC	CASSPLGHNEQFF
13	TRBV29-1	TRBJ1-1	-	-	TGCAGCGGGAGGGGGGGCATGAACACTGAAGCTTTCTTT	CSGRGGMNTEAFF
14	TRBV4-1	TRBJ2-7	once	-	TGCGCCAGCAGCCAAGCCGGGCCAACCTACGAGCAGTACTTC	CASSQAGPTYEQYF
12	TRBV13	TRBJ2-7	-	-	TGTGCCAGCAGCTTAGCAGCCTACGAGCAGTACTTC	CASSLAAYEQYF
15	TRBV6-5	TRBJ2-7	-	-	TGTGCCAGCGGGGTTCCACTGGGACATAGCTACGAGCAGTACTTC	CASGVPLGHSYEQYF
15	TRBV4-1	TRBJ1-1	once	-	TGCGCCAGCAGCCACGGCCCAGGAACGAACACTGAAGCTTTCTTT	CASSHGPGTNTEAFF
13	TRBV30	TRBJ1-1	-	-	TGTGCCTGGTTGGGATTCCAGGGGACTGAAGCTTTCTTT	CAWLGFQGTEAFF
15	TRBV4-1	TRBJ2-7	-	TRBD1	TGCGCCAGCAGCCCAGCAAGACAGGGAACCTACGAGCAGTACTTC	CASSPARQGTYEQYF
12	TRBV6-5	TRBJ1-4	-	-	TGTGCCAGCAGTACAGGAGGTGAAAAACTGTTTTTT	CASSTGGEKLFF
18	TRBV4-1	TRBJ2-2	-	TRBD2	TGCGCCAGCAGCCTGACGACTAGCCCTTCCCCTGTAAATGGGGAGCTGTTTTTT	CASSLTTSPSPVNGELFF
12	TRBV19	TRBJ1-2	-	-	TGTGCCAGTAGTTTTGAAGGCTCTGGCTACACCTTC	CASSFEGSGYTF
19	TRBV5-1	TRBJ2-3	-	TRBD2	TGCGCCAGCAGTCTCAAACTAGCGGGGGGGCCTAGAAGCACAGATACGCAGTATTTT	CASSLKLAGGPRSTDTQYF
14	TRBV27	TRBJ2-4	-	-	TGTGCCAGCAGTTTCGGGAGCCCCAAAAACATTCAGTACTTC	CASSFGSPKNIQYF
14	TRBV27	TRBJ2-7	-	TRBD2	TGTGCCAGCAGTCCAAGACTAGCGTCCTACGAGCAGTACTTC	CASSPRLASYEQYF
15	TRBV27	TRBJ2-7	few	-	TGTGCCAGCAGTCCCCAGGAATTCATAACCTACGAGCAGTACTTC	CASSPQEFITYEQYF
13	TRBV29-1	TRBJ1-2	-	-	TGCAGCGTTGCGGAGGGGCGAGGATATGGCTACACCTTC	CSVAEGRGYGYTF
15	TRBV11-2	TRBJ1-1	-	-	TGTGCCAGCAGCTTAGAAGGGGAGGTGAACACTGAAGCTTTCTTT	CASSLEGEVNTEAFF
14	TRBV29-1	TRBJ1-2	once	-	TGCAGCGTTGAGACGGAGACGGAGATCTATGGCTACACCTTC	CSVETETEIYGYTF
14	TRBV4-1	TRBJ2-7	-	-	TGCGCCAGCAGCCAGGGACGTTCGACCTACGAGCAGTACTTC	CASSQGRSTYEQYF
14	TRBV21-1	TRBJ2-1	-	-	TGTGCCAGCAGGTTACAGGGGGGATACAATGAGCAGTTCTTC	CASRLQGGYNEQFF
16	TRBV11-2	TRBJ2-6	few	-	TGTGCCAGCAGCTTAGAGTTCGGGGTGAGGGCCAACGTCCTGACTTTC	CASSLEFGVRANVLTF
15	TRBV7-9	TRBJ1-2	-	-	TGTGCCAGCAGCCCTTTACAGGGAGACTTCTATGGCTACACCTTC	CASSPLQGDFYGYTF
14	TRBV2	TRBJ2-1	-	-	TGTGCCAGCAGTGAAATCCAGGGTAAGAATGAGCAGTTCTTC	CASSEIQGKNEQFF
16	TRBV29-1	TRBJ2-7	-	-	TGCAGCGTTGAAGATACATTGGACAGCAAGGGGTACGAGCAGTACTTC	CSVEDTLDSKGYEQYF
16	TRBV5-1	TRBJ2-1	-	TRBD2	TGCGCCAGCAGCCTGGCGACTAGCGGGAGCTACAATGAGCAGTTCTTC	CASSLATSGSYNEQFF